This TCR beta chain emerged from a study of PD-1 blockade in classical Hodgkin lymphoma. Study-level findings and limits: Prior therapy or disease activity may underlie the repertoire differences, whose causes remain undefined. Relapsed/refractory patients reportedly had the lowest baseline TCR diversity, below newly diagnosed patients, who were below healthy donors.

Profiled with immunoSEQ multiplex PCR; TCRdb holds only in-frame clones, not every one. There are about 17,000 clones in the sample; over 70% occur only once, and around 1.9% lies in the top ten. On this clone itself: Its cognate antigen is unknown.

As to time point: cycle 4 day 1 (C4D1), after 5 to 7 weeks of nivolumab. Brentuximab vedotin exposure varied, and every patient relapsed after autologous stem cell transplantation. Purification of CD4+ T cells from thawed PBMCs was achieved by magnetic negative selection. Germline assignment: CDR1 SGHAT and CDR2 FQNNGV. Losses at the gene ends were 3 bases for V and 3 bases for J; bases not matched to a gene: 10. The CDR3 runs to 16 residues. The sequence was obtained from a human donor with classical Hodgkin lymphoma. The genes are TRBV11-2 and TRBJ2-7; 8 bases align to TRBD1. The sequenced sample was CD4+ T cells from blood, obtained before the fourth cycle of nivolumab. The CDR3 is CASSLTLRDRFYEQYF. Here the CDR3 DNA reads TGTGCCAGCAGCTTGACCCTCCGGGACAGGTTCTACGAGCAGTACTTC.